This TCR beta chain was sequenced during a study of radiation and T cells in renal cell carcinoma. Sequenced by immunoSEQ multiplex PCR; TCRdb stores in-frame clones only, minus some. The sample carries about 130,000 clones, about 88% recorded once. Regarding time point: baseline pretreatment blood. Treatment given: 15 Gy SBRT to primary tumor, nephrectomy 4 weeks later. Blood was sampled at baseline, 2 weeks and 4 weeks after SBRT. CDR3 length equals 15 residues. V lost 5 bases, J lost 6 bases, and 13 bases stayed unmatched. Looked up from germline, CDR1 is SGHTA and CDR2 is FQGNSA. This TCR was sampled from a woman aged 45-60 years with renal cell carcinoma. The V gene is TRBV7-2, the J gene TRBJ2-7, with TRBD2 matching over 7 bases. The sample here was blood, taken from a patient whose treatment included radiotherapy and nephrectomy. The CDR3 loop reads CASSQAWGGTVEQYF. Written as DNA, the CDR3 is TGTGCCAGCAGCCAAGCTTGGGGGGGGACCGTCGAGCAGTACTTC.